A selection of T cell receptor beta chains follows, all from one sample in a study of tumor-infiltrating lymphocytes in primary liver carcinoma. TCRdb reprocessed the multiplex PCR reads with MiXCR, giving one entry per CDR3 protein. The sample holds around 120,000 distinct CDR3 sequences, around 65% seen once. Sequencing used tumor-adjacent normal liver tissue. The receptors shown here come from a woman aged 60-70 years with primary liver carcinoma and hepatitis B virus infection. CDR3s include the opening cysteine and the closing phenylalanine or tryptophan. D genes are given only for firm matches. Expanded clones are given a class, and other clones once, few, many or no size at all.

D | size | J | V | DNA | CDR3
TRBD1 | many | TRBJ1-6 | TRBV12-3/TRBV12-4 | TGTGCCAGCAGCCAACGACAGGGCTCTAGTTCACCCCTCCACTTT | CASSQRQGSSSPLHF
TRBD1 | many | TRBJ2-7 | TRBV7-8 | TGTGCCAGCAGCTTAACCCGACAGGGCCGTACGTGGGAGCAGTACTTC | CASSLTRQGRTWEQYF
. | many | TRBJ2-5 | TRBV29-1 | TGCAGCGTTGGATCAGGAGGGGAAGAGACCCAGTACTTC | CSVGSGGEETQYF
TRBD1 | many | TRBJ2-7 | TRBV28 | TGTGCCAGCAGCTACCGGGACAGGGGAACCTTGGAGCAGTACTTC | CASSYRDRGTLEQYF
TRBD1 | many | TRBJ2-1 | TRBV28 | TGTGCCAGCAGTTCGGGACAGTACTACAATGAGCAGTTCTTC | CASSSGQYYNEQFF
TRBD2 | . | TRBJ2-2 | TRBV6-5 | TGTGCCAACAACCGTCGGCGGGAGGGGGGGCTGTTTTTT | CANNRRREGGLFF
TRBD1 | . | TRBJ2-7 | TRBV12-3/TRBV12-4 | TGTGCCAGCAGTTTCAGGGTGTGGGACAGAAGTTCCTACGAGCAGTACTTC | CASSFRVWDRSSYEQYF
. | medium-sized | TRBJ2-7 | TRBV11-2 | TGTGCCAGCAGCTCCCTAGCGCGACCCATCTACGAGCAGTACTTC | CASSSLARPIYEQYF
. | . | TRBJ1-1 | TRBV6-5 | TGTGCCAGCAGTCACCTTACCAAACAAGGCACAGCTTTCTTT | CASSHLTKQGTAFF
. | . | TRBJ2-3 | TRBV28 | TGTGCCAGCAGTGGCGGGAACTCAGATACGCAGTATTTT | CASSGGNSDTQYF
. | many | TRBJ2-6 | TRBV5-8 | TGTGCCAGCAGCTTCCCTCGTTCCTCTGGGGCCAACGTCCTGACTTTC | CASSFPRSSGANVLTF
. | . | TRBJ2-7 | TRBV6-6 | TGTGCCTGCATCGAGGAGGGGTTTGACGAGCAGTACTTC | CACIEEGFDEQYF
. | . | TRBJ2-2 | TRBV4-2 | TGTGCCAGCAGCCGCCAGATCCGCCCGAACACCGGGGAGCTGTTTTTT | CASSRQIRPNTGELFF
. | . | TRBJ2-7 | TRBV29-1 | TGCATCGTCAAAACCGGGCCTTACTACGAGCAGTACTTC | CIVKTGPYYEQYF
. | many | TRBJ2-7 | TRBV6-5 | TGTGCCAGCAGTTACTCAGGGGACATGGGCTACGAGCAGTACTTC | CASSYSGDMGYEQYF
. | . | TRBJ2-1 | TRBV14 | TGTGCCAGCAGCCAAGCCACCTTGCGGGGCCTATCCTTCAATGAGCAGTTCTTC | CASSQATLRGLSFNEQFF
. | . | TRBJ1-5 | TRBV4-2 | TGTGGCAGCATCCGGGAGGACTGTAGCAATCAGCTCCAGCATTTT | CGSIREDCSNQLQHF
. | many | TRBJ2-7 | TRBV30 | TGTGCCTGGAGTGGAGAGTTGTCTTCCTACGAGCAGTACTTC | CAWSGELSSYEQYF
. | many | TRBJ2-2 | TRBV11-2 | TGTGCCAGCAGTCCATGGACTGCGAACACCGGGGAGCTGTTTTTT | CASSPWTANTGELFF
TRBD1 | medium-sized | TRBJ1-5 | TRBV11-2 | TGTGCCAGCAGCTTTGGACAGGGGGACAATCAGCCCCAGCATTTT | CASSFGQGDNQPQHF
. | . | TRBJ2-2 | TRBV5-1 | TGCGCCAGCAGCTTGAATACACATCGACAGATCGTGAACACCGGGGAGCTGTTTTTT | CASSLNTHRQIVNTGELFF
. | many | TRBJ2-3 | TRBV29-1 | TGCAGCGTTTGGACGCACACAGATACGCAGTATTTT | CSVWTHTDTQYF
TRBD2 | once | TRBJ2-1 | TRBV30 | TGTGCCTGGTGTCCAAAAATCTCTAGCGGGAGTAACAATGAGCAGTTCTTC | CAWCPKISSGSNNEQFF
. | . | TRBJ1-2 | TRBV11-3 | TGTGCCAGCAGCTTAGGGACCTTTCGTTACACCTTC | CASSLGTFRYTF
TRBD2 | . | TRBJ2-7 | TRBV11-1 | TGTTCCAGCAGCTCGGAAGGACTAGCTGGAAAGGCCTACGAGCAGTACTTC | CSSSSEGLAGKAYEQYF
TRBD2 | many | TRBJ2-1 | TRBV6-5 | TGTGCCAGCAGTTACATTAGCGGGAGCTCCTACAATGAGCAGTTCTTC | CASSYISGSSYNEQFF
. | . | TRBJ1-1 | TRBV28 | TGTGCCAGCAGTTCGGTCAGGGAAGTGTTCACTGAAGCTTTCTTT | CASSSVREVFTEAFF
TRBD2 | many | TRBJ2-7 | TRBV5-1 | TGCGCCAGCAGCTTTGGCGACCTAGCGGGAGGTAGCGAGCAGTACTTC | CASSFGDLAGGSEQYF
TRBD2 | . | TRBJ2-1 | TRBV6-1 | TGTGCCAGGACTAACGGACTAGGCTACAATGAGAAGTTATTC | CARTNGLGYNEKLF
TRBD2 | medium-sized | TRBJ2-5 | TRBV11-2 | TGTGCCAGCAGCTTCCTGAGCGGGAGGGGTCCAGAGACCCAGTACTTC | CASSFLSGRGPETQYF
. | once | TRBJ2-7 | TRBV29-1 | TGCAGCGTTGAAGGACCCTTTACAGAGGGCTACGAGCAGTACTTC | CSVEGPFTEGYEQYF